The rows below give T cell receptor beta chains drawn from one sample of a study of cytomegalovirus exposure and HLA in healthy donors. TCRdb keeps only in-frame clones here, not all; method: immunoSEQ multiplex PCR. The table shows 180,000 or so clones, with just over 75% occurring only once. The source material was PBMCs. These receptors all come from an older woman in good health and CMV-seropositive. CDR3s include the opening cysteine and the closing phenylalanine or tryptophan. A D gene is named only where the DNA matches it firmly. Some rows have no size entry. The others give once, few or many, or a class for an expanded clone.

CASSLDSQWDQPQHF	TGTGCCAGCAGCTTAGACTCACAGTGGGATCAGCCCCAGCATTTT	TRBJ1-5	-	TRBV7-8	-
CASSSYTQYF	TGTGCCAGCAGTTCCTATACGCAGTATTTT	TRBJ2-3	-	TRBV28	-
CASSSPGQGVAFF	TGTGCCAGCAGCTCACCGGGACAGGGGGTGGCTTTCTTT	TRBJ1-1	TRBD1	TRBV11-3	-
CASSIIQGSSSYEQYF	TGTGCCAGTAGTATCATACAGGGTTCAAGCTCCTACGAGCAGTACTTC	TRBJ2-7	-	TRBV19	-
CALEGQGQYF	TGTGCCCTAGAGGGACAGGGACAGTACTTC	TRBJ2-7	TRBD1	TRBV30	few
CASSQRFYPGSSYNSPLHF	TGTGCCAGCAGTCAGAGATTCTACCCCGGGAGCTCCTATAATTCACCCCTCCACTTT	TRBJ1-6	-	TRBV28	few
CASSSGAHYEQYF	TGTGCCAGCAGCTCAGGGGCCCACTACGAGCAGTACTTC	TRBJ2-7	-	TRBV28	-
CASSLRGETQYF	TGTGCCAGCAGCTTGAGAGGAGAGACCCAGTACTTC	TRBJ2-5	-	TRBV11-3	-
CAISEGHLNTEAFF	TGTGCCATCAGTGAGGGACACTTGAACACTGAAGCTTTCTTT	TRBJ1-1	-	TRBV10-3	-
CASSLGQNQPQHF	TGTGCCAGCAGCCTGGGACAGAATCAGCCCCAGCATTTT	TRBJ1-5	TRBD1	TRBV11-1	-
CASRKQQGYEQYF	TGTGCCAGCAGGAAACAACAGGGTTACGAGCAGTACTTC	TRBJ2-7	-	TRBV6-5	-
CASSLGSSYGYTF	TGTGCCAGCAGTTTGGGCAGCAGCTATGGCTACACCTTC	TRBJ1-2	-	TRBV28	-
CATSTGTGNEKLFF	TGTGCCACCAGCACCGGGACAGGGAACGAAAAACTGTTTTTT	TRBJ1-4	TRBD1	TRBV15	-
CASSSGQGRAGETQYF	TGTGCCAGCAGCTCGGGACAGGGGCGCGCTGGAGAGACCCAGTACTTC	TRBJ2-5	TRBD1	TRBV5-4	-
CASSSLGTYRGEKLFF	TGTGCCAGCAGCTCCCTTGGGACCTACAGGGGTGAAAAACTGTTTTTT	TRBJ1-4	TRBD1	TRBV7-9	-
CASSAGEADTQYF	TGTGCCAGCAGCGCCGGGGAGGCAGATACGCAGTATTTT	TRBJ2-3	-	TRBV11-2	few
CASSLSWVGRGNQAFF	TGTGCCAGCAGCTTAAGTTGGGTTGGCAGGGGGAATCAAGCTTTCTTT	TRBJ1-1	TRBD1	TRBV7-2	-
CASSLLASYNEQFF	TGTGCCAGCAGTTTACTAGCGTCCTACAATGAGCAGTTCTTC	TRBJ2-1	TRBD2	TRBV25-1	few
CASSFRGGENQPQHF	TGTGCCAGCAGTTTTCGAGGGGGGGAGAATCAGCCCCAGCATTTT	TRBJ1-5	-	TRBV6-6	few
CASSLAGGVPNQPQHF	TGTGCCAGCAGTTTGGCGGGCGGGGTACCTAATCAGCCCCAGCATTTT	TRBJ1-5	-	TRBV27	-
CASRIRGIGELFF	TGTGCCAGTAGAATAAGGGGTATCGGGGAGCTGTTTTTT	TRBJ2-2	-	TRBV19	once
CASSLMRDTQYF	TGTGCCAGCAGCTTAATGAGAGATACGCAGTATTTT	TRBJ2-3	-	TRBV7-8	-
CASSLDSAGATDTQYF	TGTGCCAGCAGCTTGGACTCCGCGGGGGCCACAGATACGCAGTATTTT	TRBJ2-3	-	TRBV5-4	once
CASSLSQGANEKLFF	TGTGCCAGCAGCTTATCGCAGGGGGCTAATGAAAAACTGTTTTTT	TRBJ1-4	TRBD1	TRBV7-9	-
CASSRGQGAVNTEAFF	TGCGCCAGCAGCAGGGGACAGGGGGCGGTGAACACTGAAGCTTTCTTT	TRBJ1-1	TRBD1	TRBV5-1	-
CAWKGRGGELFF	TGTGCCTGGAAGGGCAGGGGCGGGGAGCTGTTTTTT	TRBJ2-2	-	TRBV30	-
CASSETVSYEQYF	TGTGCCAGTAGTGAGACAGTCTCCTACGAGCAGTACTTC	TRBJ2-7	-	TRBV19	-
CASSLSGTTPYEQYF	TGCGCCAGCAGCCTGTCCGGGACTACTCCCTACGAGCAGTACTTC	TRBJ2-7	TRBD2	TRBV5-1	-
CASRLGADEQYF	TGTGCCAGCAGACTGGGGGCGGACGAGCAGTACTTC	TRBJ2-7	-	TRBV2	-
CASSGRQGFSYEQYF	TGTGCCAGCAGTGGCCGACAGGGGTTCTCCTACGAGCAGTACTTC	TRBJ2-7	TRBD1	TRBV6-1	-
CASSRFADQPQHF	TGTGCCAGCAGCCGCTTCGCAGATCAGCCCCAGCATTTT	TRBJ1-5	-	TRBV7-9	-
CASSSGLAGGTDTQYF	TGTGCCAGCAGCTCGGGACTAGCGGGGGGCACAGATACGCAGTATTTT	TRBJ2-3	TRBD2	TRBV11-2	-
CASSVGTQETQYF	TGTGCCAGCAGCGTAGGCACACAAGAGACCCAGTACTTC	TRBJ2-5	-	TRBV9	-
CASLGLAGENTGELFF	TGTGCCAGCCTGGGACTAGCGGGGGAGAACACCGGGGAGCTGTTTTTT	TRBJ2-2	TRBD2	TRBV7-9	once
CAISEGSAGGSGELFF	TGTGCCATCTCTGAAGGCTCGGCGGGAGGGTCCGGGGAGCTGTTTTTT	TRBJ2-2	TRBD2	TRBV10-3	-
CASSPQGFTTEAFF	TGTGCCAGCAGCCCTCAGGGGTTTACCACTGAAGCTTTCTTT	TRBJ1-1	-	TRBV7-2	once
CASSLAVGANYGYTF	TGTGCCAGCAGCTTGGCGGTAGGGGCAAACTATGGCTACACCTTC	TRBJ1-2	-	TRBV5-6	once
CASSINYEQYF	TGTGCCAGTAGTATCAACTACGAGCAGTACTTC	TRBJ2-7	-	TRBV19	few
CASSFARERTGELFF	TGTGCCAGCAGCTTTGCCCGGGAGCGGACCGGGGAGCTGTTTTTT	TRBJ2-2	-	TRBV7-3	-
CSVTGQASSYEQYF	TGCAGCGTGACAGGACAGGCCAGCTCCTACGAGCAGTACTTC	TRBJ2-7	TRBD1	TRBV29-1	-
CASSLQLTNTGELFF	TGCGCCAGCAGCTTGCAACTAACGAACACCGGGGAGCTGTTTTTT	TRBJ2-2	-	TRBV5-1	-
CASSVADNSPLHF	TGTGCCAGCAGCGTGGCAGATAATTCACCCCTCCACTTT	TRBJ1-6	-	TRBV9	-
CASSLGRLAGRTYNEQFF	TGCGCCAGCAGCTTGGGGAGACTAGCGGGGCGAACCTACAATGAGCAGTTCTTC	TRBJ2-1	TRBD2	TRBV5-1	-
CASSLGNRGNYGYTF	TGTGCCAGCAGTTTAGGGAACAGGGGTAACTATGGCTACACCTTC	TRBJ1-2	TRBD1	TRBV28	-
CASSLMDGRAGDTQYF	TGTGCCAGCAGCTTAATGGACGGCAGGGCCGGAGATACGCAGTATTTT	TRBJ2-3	-	TRBV7-8	-
CASSQDPDRNGQTQYF	TGCGCCAGCAGCCAAGATCCGGACAGAAACGGGCAGACCCAGTACTTC	TRBJ2-5	-	TRBV4-3	-
CASSLVERGTINF	TGTGCCAGCAGCTTAGTGGAGCGGGGGACGATCAACTTC	TRBJ2-7	TRBD2	TRBV7-2	-